This entry lists 29 T cell receptor beta chains sequenced from one sample in a study of molecular identifiers for immune sequencing clone quantification (dated by TCRdb to 2017 to 2018). Libraries were constructed by PCR. This sample was sequenced with a NextSeq 500. TCRdb cleaned the public reads at Q25 with fastp, built clones with MiXCR and kept in-frame beta chains. Rows with a matching CDR3 protein are joined into one entry that keeps the most common DNA and genes. Recorded for this sample are tens of thousands of distinct CDR3 sequences; more than 35% of them occurred a single time. The ten largest clones capture around 4% of the sample. The specimen sequenced was naive CD8+ T cells from blood, with Jurkat cell RNA spiked in. Taken with the paper, the label for cell subset or site translates to: FACS-sorted CD8+CD4-CCR7+CD45RA+ naive T cells. Receptors originate from a human donor in good health. Some libraries in this study had Jurkat cell RNA spiked in.

This chain joins TRBV4-3 and TRBJ1-4; D remains ambiguous. From germline, CDR1 is LGHNA and CDR2 YSLEER. This CDR3 contains 20 residues. Trimming took off 4 bases at V and 3 bases at J, with 27 bases between the two ends. The CDR3 spells CASSRRVSFSPLQANEKLFF. CDR3 in DNA: TGCGCCAGCAGCCGAAGGGTTAGCTTTTCTCCCCTGCAGGCTAATGAAAAACTGTTTTTT.

With regard to this clonotype: At one end the junction does not follow the germline gene, possibly because of a read error. The V call is TRBV7-9, the J call TRBJ2-2; TRBD2 matches at 7 bases. The CDR3 spans 15 residues. The germline gives CDR1 SEHNR, CDR2 FQNEAQ (reference sequence). The CDR3 loop reads CASPPGRENTGGLFF. The DNA of the CDR3 is TGTGCCAGCCCTCCGGGGCGGGAGAACACCGGGGGGCTGTTTTTT.

With regard to this clonotype: A read error may be the cause here, since a much bigger clone is one base away. The J gene is TRBJ2-7, the V gene TRBV20-1; perhaps TRBD2 as D (6 bases). CDR1 and CDR2 from the germline V gene are DFQATT and SNEGSKA (reference sequence). The CDR3 runs to 13 residues. Written as DNA, the CDR3 is TGCAGTGCTAGATGGCCCGCGGGGTACGGGCAGTACTTC. It is translated as CSARWPAGYGQYF.

The table lists this clonotype with a few counts. This rearrangement joins TRBV28 to TRBJ2-5; D is ambiguous. Germline V lookup: CDR1 MDHEN, CDR2 SYDVKM. CDR3 length: 13 amino acids. V was trimmed by 3 bases and J by 4 bases, leaving 9 bases between them. The CDR3 DNA is TGTGCCAGCAGTTTTGGGATTCGAGAGACCCAGTACTTC. The encoded protein is CASSFGIRETQYF.

With regard to this clonotype: One end of the junction fails to match germline, which may point to a read error. V and J are TRBV4-3 and TRBJ2-1; D may match TRBD1 or TRBD2 (6 bases each). This CDR3 has 17 amino acids. The germline gives CDR1 LGHNA, CDR2 YSLEER. CDR3 in DNA: TGCGCCAGCAGCCAAGAACAGGGACTGAGCTCCTACAATGAGCAGATCTTC. It specifies CASSQEQGLSSYNEQIF.

The chain employs TRBV6-2 or TRBV6-3 and TRBJ1-5; 7 nucleotides line up with TRBD1. The CDR3 contains 13 residues. Per the germline V gene, CDR1 is MNHEY and CDR2 is SVGEGT. Trimming at V came to 7 bases and at J to 9 bases, leaving 9 bases not matched to a gene. DNA of the CDR3: TGTGCCAGCAACGACAGGGAGGGTCGGCCCCAGCATTTT. Residues: CASNDREGRPQHF.

This clonotype was seen repeatedly, ten times or more. V gene TRBV28 combines with J gene TRBJ1-2; the D is unclear. Trimming removed 3 bases from V and 4 bases from J, with 27 bases in between. Germline V CDR1 and CDR2: MDHEN, SYDVKM. There are 19 residues in the CDR3. This chain's CDR3 is CASSFFPKTEISRGYGYTF. The CDR3 nucleotides read TGTGCCAGCAGTTTCTTCCCAAAAACCGAAATCAGCCGAGGCTATGGCTACACCTTC.

V is TRBV13 and J is TRBJ2-1, with TRBD1 matching over 11 bases. The germline V gene has CDR1 PRHDT and CDR2 FYEKMQ (reference sequence). V gave up 5 bases and J gave up 2 bases; unmatched junction bases: 8. The CDR3 runs 17 residues. CDR3 region: CASSPQPGQGAYNEQFF. Written as DNA, the CDR3 is TGTGCCAGCAGCCCTCAACCGGGACAGGGGGCCTACAATGAGCAGTTCTTC.

The V call is TRBV19, the J call TRBJ1-5, with TRBD1 as a possible D gene (5 bases). Germline loops: CDR1 LNHDA, CDR2 SQIVND (reference sequence). The CDR3 has 18 residues. V lost 6 bases to trimming and J lost 6 bases, with 27 bases between them. The CDR3 here is CASSREGAYGGVSQPQHF. CDR3 sequence (DNA): TGTGCCAGTAGCCGGGAAGGGGCTTACGGGGGTGTATCTCAGCCCCAGCATTTT.

This clonotype appeared a single time. Possible read error: a much larger clone is one base away. Without the conserved terminal phenylalanine or tryptophan, this CDR3 likely stems from a read error. V usage is TRBV28 and J usage is TRBJ2-7; possibly TRBD2 for D (7 bases). Trimming shortened V by 4 bases and J by 6 bases, and 16 bases separated the two germline ends. The CDR3 is 14 amino acids. Germline-derived CDR1 and CDR2 are MDHEN and SYDVKM. The CDR3 loop is CASSWRGGSAEQYL. The CDR3 coding sequence is TGTGCCAGCAGTTGGAGGGGGGGTTCGGCCGAGCAGTACCTC.

A note on this clonotype: A much more abundant neighbour one base away suggests this may be a read error. The rearrangement joins TRBV27 to TRBJ2-2; D possibly corresponds to TRBD2 (5 bases). Germline values: CDR1 MNHEY, CDR2 SMNVEV (reference sequence). The length of the CDR3 is 12 residues. The CDR3 loop is CASSFLTGELSF. DNA for the CDR3: TGTGCCAGCAGTTTTTTAACCGGGGAGCTGTCTTTT.

The sample holds many counts of this clonotype. The rearrangement joins TRBV21-1 to TRBJ2-5; the table's D call, TRBD1, was not checked against the DNA. TRBV21-1 is annotated as a pseudogene. The CDR3 is 15 amino acids. The CDR3 region is CASSKGGPRQETQYF. The CDR3 DNA is TGTGCCAGCAGCAAAGGGGGACCGCGCCAAGAGACCCAGTACTTC.

This clonotype appeared a few times. The rearrangement links TRBV11-3 to TRBJ2-1; D is perhaps TRBD1 (6 bases). V shed 5 bases and J shed 1 base, with 15 bases lying between them. The germline V gene has CDR1 SGHNT and CDR2 YENEEA. The CDR3 runs to 16 residues. The CDR3 coding sequence is TGTGCCAGCAGCCCGAGGGGGACAACTTCCTACAATGAGCAGTTCTTC. Protein sequence: CASSPRGTTSYNEQFF.

About this clonotype: A read error is possible here, since a much larger clone lies one base away. The V gene is TRBV28, the J gene TRBJ1-5; a possible D gene is TRBD1 (6 bases). The CDR3 has 14 residues. Germline V gene sequence: CDR1 MDHEN, CDR2 SYDVKM. DNA of the CDR3: TGTGCCTGCAGTCCAGGGGCCAGCAATCAGCCCCAGCATTTT. Its translation is CACSPGASNQPQHF. The full variable domain, with the rest looked up from reference TRBV28 and TRBJ1-5, is DVKVTQSSRYLVKRTGEKVFLECVQDMDHENMFWYRQDPGLGLRLIYFSYDVKMKEKGDIPEGYSVSREKKERFSLILESASTNQTSMYLCACSPGASNQPQHFGDGTRLSIL.

The chain links TRBV7-8 to TRBJ2-7; 7 positions agree with TRBD1. Trimming cost V 5 bases and J 6 bases; bases outside gene matches: 7. The germline V gene encodes CDR1 SGHVS and CDR2 FQNEAQ. CDR3 length: 13 amino acids. This CDR3 is CASSQTGAVEQYF. CDR3 in DNA: TGTGCCAGCAGCCAAACAGGGGCCGTCGAGCAGTACTTC.

This clonotype has more than one count but fewer than ten. This rearrangement joins TRBV6-2 or TRBV6-3 to TRBJ1-1; 7 bases match TRBD1. Trimming removed 2 bases from V and 8 bases from J; junction bases left unmatched: 2. The CDR3 is 12 amino acids. Germline loops: CDR1 MNHEY, CDR2 SVGEGT. DNA for the CDR3: TGTGCCAGCAGTTACGGGACAGAAGAAGCTTTCTTT. Its translation is CASSYGTEEAFF.

This clonotype occurred once. This chain connects TRBV29-1 to TRBJ1-1; 9 bases align to TRBD1. This CDR3 region has 14 residues. Trimming removed 7 bases from V and 5 bases from J; junction bases left unmatched: 11. From germline, CDR1 is SQVTM and CDR2 ANQGSEA. CDR3 coding DNA: TGCAGCGGTCAACCGGGACAGGGAGTAACTGAAGCTTTCTTT. Translating it yields CSGQPGQGVTEAFF. Full variable domain (rest looked up from reference TRBV29-1 and TRBJ1-1): SAVISQKPSRDICQRGTSLTIQCQVDSQVTMMFWYRQQPGQSLTLIATANQGSEATYESGFVIDKFPISRPNLTFSTLTVSNMSPEDSSIYLCSGQPGQGVTEAFFGQGTRLTVV.

As regards this clonotype: In this CDR3 the conserved last residue, phenylalanine or tryptophan, is missing, so a read error is likely. The chain carries TRBV6-2 or TRBV6-3 and TRBJ2-7; D gene uncertain. Trimming cost V 6 bases and J 5 bases, with 14 bases left between them. The CDR3 runs to 13 residues. Germline lookup yields CDR1 MNHEY and CDR2 SVGEGT. CDR3: CASSPTPSNEQYL. The DNA for the CDR3 is TGTGCCAGCAGCCCCACCCCGTCCAACGAGCAGTACCTC.

This clonotype was observed a few times. Given a much more abundant clone one base away, this may be a read error. The gene calls are TRBV5-6 and TRBJ2-3; unclear D gene. This CDR3 comprises 13 residues. The germline V gene has CDR1 SGHDT and CDR2 YYEEEE. CDR3 residues: CASSPRSTDTQNF. CDR3 bases: TGTGCCAGCAGCCCCAGAAGCACAGATACGCAGAATTTT.

This clonotype was counted between two and nine times. The rearrangement joins TRBV19 to TRBJ1-5; D call uncertain. The CDR3 covers 15 residues. Trimming cost V 1 base and J 1 base, with 8 bases left between them. Per germline, CDR1 LNHDA and CDR2 SQIVND (reference sequence). The CDR3 loop reads CASSIAGGSNQPQHF. Written as DNA, the CDR3 is TGTGCCAGTAGTATAGCCGGTGGGAGCAATCAGCCCCAGCATTTT. Full variable domain (remainder filled in from reference TRBV19 and TRBJ1-5): DGGITQSPKYLFRKEGQNVTLSCEQNLNHDAMYWYRQDPGQGLRLIYYSQIVNDFQKGDIAEGYSVSREKKESFPLTVTSAQKNPTAFYLCASSIAGGSNQPQHFGDGTRLSIL.

A word on this clonotype: One base away lies a much larger clone, so this may be a sequencing read error. J is TRBJ1-4 and V is TRBV6-9; 9 positions match TRBD1. V gave up 5 bases and J gave up 8 bases; unmatched junction bases: 18. CDR1 and CDR2 from the germline V gene are MNHGY and SVAAGI. This CDR3 comprises 18 residues. The CDR3 DNA is TGTGCCAGCAGTCCCCGACAGGGGGACCCCTTGCGTCCCGAAAAACTGTTTTTT. Protein: CASSPRQGDPLRPEKLFF.

The chain carries TRBV19 and TRBJ1-4, with D unclear. CDR3 length equals 13 residues. Germline CDR1 reads LNHDA; CDR2 reads SQIVND (reference sequence). The V and J ends lost 9 bases and 4 bases respectively, with 12 bases between them. The CDR3 DNA reads as TGTGCCAGCGGCCAGGCGCTTAATGAAAAACTGTTTTTT. Translating it yields CASGQALNEKLFF.

This chain connects TRBV28 to TRBJ2-7; D is possibly TRBD2 (5 bases). The germline V gene encodes CDR1 MDHEN and CDR2 SYDVKM. V was shortened by 7 bases and J by 6 bases, with 16 bases between the two germline ends. The CDR3 loop spans 13 amino acids. CDR3 region: CASIGELLGEQYF. CDR3 coding DNA: TGTGCCAGCATCGGGGAGTTGTTGGGCGAGCAGTACTTC.

Many counts were recorded for this clonotype. The chain joins TRBV4-3 to TRBJ1-2, with 8 bases fitting TRBD1. The CDR3 has 15 amino acids. V was clipped by 1 base and J by 7 bases; unmatched bases: 8. Germline loops: CDR1 LGHNA, CDR2 YSLEER. The CDR3 DNA is TGCGCCAGCAGCCAAGTAATCAGGGGGCCGGCTGGCTACACCTTC. Translated, it gives CASSQVIRGPAGYTF.

Concerning this clonotype: This may arise from a read error, as a much more abundant clone is one base away. J is TRBJ2-3 and V is TRBV6-2 or TRBV6-3; possibly TRBD2 for D (5 bases). V lost 5 bases and J lost 2, with 17 bases in between. This CDR3 is built from 16 residues. Per the germline V gene, CDR1 is MNHEY and CDR2 is SVGEGT. The CDR3 loop is CASSTRGWRITDTQYF. Written as DNA, the CDR3 is TGTGCCAGCAGTACCCGAGGCTGGAGGATCACAGATACGCAGTATTTT.

CDR3 DNA sequence: TGTGCCAGCAGTGACTTTGCGGAGGGCGAGCAGTACTTC. It encodes CASSDFAEGEQYF. This sequence joins TRBV6-2 or TRBV6-3 and TRBJ2-7; tentative D call: TRBD2 (6 bases). The CDR3 loop spans 13 amino acids. V lost 5 bases to trimming and J lost 6 bases, with 14 bases between them. The germline gives CDR1 MNHEY, CDR2 SVGEGT.

The chain is built from TRBV20-1 and TRBJ2-4; D gene uncertain. CDR3 length: 14 amino acids. Trimming cost V 1 base and J 0 bases, with 7 bases left between them. The germline V gene encodes CDR1 DFQATT and CDR2 SNEGSKA (reference sequence). The CDR3 reads CSARALEAKNIQYF. CDR3 DNA: TGCAGTGCTAGAGCGCTGGAAGCCAAAAACATTCAGTACTTC.

At least ten counts were recorded for this clonotype. V usage is TRBV28 and J usage is TRBJ1-4; no reliable D call. CDR1 is MDHEN and CDR2 is SYDVKM in the germline V gene. This CDR3 has 13 amino acids. Deletions cut 5 bases from V and 7 bases from J, with 11 bases between. The CDR3 DNA sequence: TGTGCCAGCAGTAGACAAGAAGCTGAAAAACTGTTTTTT. Translated: CASSRQEAEKLFF.

The table lists this clonotype with a few counts. The gene calls are TRBV11-2 and TRBJ2-3; unclear D gene. Trimming took 2 bases from V and 4 from J, leaving 7 bases between them. The CDR3 is 13 residues long. Per germline, CDR1 SGHAT and CDR2 FQNNGV. CDR3 amino acids: CASSLFRADTQYF. CDR3 sequence (DNA): TGTGCCAGCAGCTTATTCCGTGCAGATACGCAGTATTTT.